This T cell receptor beta chain is drawn from a study of blood T cell repertoires in COVID-19. Sequenced by immunoSEQ multiplex PCR; TCRdb stores in-frame clones only, minus some. The table shows about 320,000 clones, with 86% occurring only once. The CDR3 is 11 amino acids. Germline V gene data show CDR1 as WNHNN and CDR2 as SYGVQD (reference sequence). V lost 5 bases and J 3 bases, leaving 5 bases between the germline ends. As for this clone: Different DNA sequences within this sample yield the same CDR3.

The V and J genes are TRBV10-1 and TRBJ2-7; D is unresolved. This clonotype was obtained from a woman between 50 and 59 years old with acute or convalescent COVID-19. Sequencing input: peripheral blood. CDR3 sequence: CASSCHYEQYF. The CDR3 region has the DNA TGCGCCAGCAGTTGTCACTACGAGCAGTACTTC.